This TCR beta chain derives from a study of T cells after yellow fever vaccination. Study-wide context: Preparation of the low-cell-number fractions used SMART-Seq v4 Ultra Low Input.

A universal primer site and UMIs were added as TCR cDNA was made by 5'RACE template switching. TCRdb passed the 5' RACE reads through MiXCR, listing each CDR3 protein once. The sample consists of 250,000 or so distinct CDR3 sequences, 6.9% of them appearing once. Study-level points and caveats: Booster samples showed a return of most primary-vaccination clones (around 95% CD4, 85% to 90% CD8). Peaking on day 5 versus 15, the secondary response was faster but weaker.

A note on this clonotype: Antigen specificity is unknown.

The CDR3 is made up of 17 amino acids. Germline CDR1 reads SGHRS; CDR2 reads YFSETQ. V lost 0 bases and J lost 1, with 16 bases in between. The clonotype originates from a man aged 30 to 45 who received the YFV17D yellow fever vaccine. Here the sequenced sample was CD4+ T cells sorted from PBMCs, taken 15 days after the yellow fever booster vaccination. V usage is TRBV5-1 and J usage is TRBJ1-2, with D perhaps matching TRBD1 (6 bases). This CDR3 reads CASSLAGGSGVNYGYTF. The CDR3 DNA reads as TGCGCCAGCAGCTTGGCTGGAGGGTCAGGGGTTAACTATGGCTACACCTTC.